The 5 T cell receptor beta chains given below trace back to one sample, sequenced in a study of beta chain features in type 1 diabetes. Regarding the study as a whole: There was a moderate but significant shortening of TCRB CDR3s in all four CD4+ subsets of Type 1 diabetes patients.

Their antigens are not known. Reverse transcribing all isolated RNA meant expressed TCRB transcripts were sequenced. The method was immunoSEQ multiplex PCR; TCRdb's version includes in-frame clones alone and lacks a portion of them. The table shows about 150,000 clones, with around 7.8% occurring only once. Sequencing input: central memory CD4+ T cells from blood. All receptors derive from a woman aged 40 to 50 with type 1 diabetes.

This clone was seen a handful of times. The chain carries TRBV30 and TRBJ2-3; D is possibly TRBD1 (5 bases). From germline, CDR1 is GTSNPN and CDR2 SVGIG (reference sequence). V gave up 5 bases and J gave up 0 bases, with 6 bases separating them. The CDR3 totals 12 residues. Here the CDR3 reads CAWDSSTDTQYF. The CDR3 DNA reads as TGTGCCTGGGACAGTAGCACAGATACGCAGTATTTT.

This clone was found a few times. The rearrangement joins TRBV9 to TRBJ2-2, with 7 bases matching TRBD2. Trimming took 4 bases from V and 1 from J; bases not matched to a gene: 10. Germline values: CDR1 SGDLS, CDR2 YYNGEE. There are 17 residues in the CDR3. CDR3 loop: CASSPTAASGNTGELFF. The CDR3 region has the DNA TGTGCCAGCAGCCCTACCGCGGCTAGCGGGAACACCGGGGAGCTGTTTTTT.

Here the CDR3 DNA reads TGTGCCAGCAGCTTCCGGGACAGGGGATTTCGTACAGATACGCAGTATTTT. Its protein product is CASSFRDRGFRTDTQYF. The chain combines TRBV7-3 with TRBJ2-3; TRBD1 aligns across 10 bases. This CDR3 comprises 17 residues. In germline, CDR1 is SGHTA, CDR2 FQGTGA. After removal of 3 bases from V and 3 bases from J, the junction contained 9 bases not matched to a gene. The full variable domain, rest sourced from reference TRBV7-3 and TRBJ2-3, is GAGVSQTPSNKVTEKGKYVELRCDPISGHTALYWYRQSLGQGPEFLIYFQGTGAADDSGLPNDRFFAVRPEGSVSTLKIQRTERGDSAVYLCASSFRDRGFRTDTQYFGPGTRLTVL.

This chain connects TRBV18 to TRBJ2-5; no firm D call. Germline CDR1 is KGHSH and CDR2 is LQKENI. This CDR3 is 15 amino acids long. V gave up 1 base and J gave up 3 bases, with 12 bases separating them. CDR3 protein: CASSPQANREETQYF. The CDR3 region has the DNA TGTGCCAGCTCACCACAGGCAAACCGGGAAGAGACCCAGTACTTC.

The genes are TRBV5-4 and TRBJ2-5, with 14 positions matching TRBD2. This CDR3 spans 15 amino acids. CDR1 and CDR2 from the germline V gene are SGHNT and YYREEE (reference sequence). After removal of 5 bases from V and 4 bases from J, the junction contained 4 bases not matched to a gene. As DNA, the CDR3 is TGTGCCAGCAGGGAAGGGACTAGCGGGGGAGAGACCCAGTACTTC. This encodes CASREGTSGGETQYF.